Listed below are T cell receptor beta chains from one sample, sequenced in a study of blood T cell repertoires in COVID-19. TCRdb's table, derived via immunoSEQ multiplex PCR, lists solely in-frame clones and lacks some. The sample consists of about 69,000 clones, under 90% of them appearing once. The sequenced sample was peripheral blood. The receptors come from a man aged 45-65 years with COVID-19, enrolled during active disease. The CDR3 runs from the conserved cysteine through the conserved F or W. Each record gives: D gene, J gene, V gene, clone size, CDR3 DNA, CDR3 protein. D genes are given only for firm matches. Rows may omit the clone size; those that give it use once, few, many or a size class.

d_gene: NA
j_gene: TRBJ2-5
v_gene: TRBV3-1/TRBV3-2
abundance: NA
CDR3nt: TGTGCCAGCAGCCAAGTAGCATTTTCAGAGACCCAGTACTTC
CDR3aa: CASSQVAFSETQYF

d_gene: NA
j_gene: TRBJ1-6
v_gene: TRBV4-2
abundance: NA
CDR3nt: TGTGCCAGCAGCCAAGATCCCGGGAAACATAATTCACCCCTCCACTTT
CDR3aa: CASSQDPGKHNSPLHF

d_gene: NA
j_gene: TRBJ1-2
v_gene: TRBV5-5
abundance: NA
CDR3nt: TGTGCCAGCAGGCGGCCCGGGACAACCCATGGCTACACCTTC
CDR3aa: CASRRPGTTHGYTF

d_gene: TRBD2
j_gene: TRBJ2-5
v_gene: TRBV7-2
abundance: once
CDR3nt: TGTGCCAGCAAAAAAAATAGCGGGGTAGGAGAGACCCAGTACTTC
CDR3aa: CASKKNSGVGETQYF

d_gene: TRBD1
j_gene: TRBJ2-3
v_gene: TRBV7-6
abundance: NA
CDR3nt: TGTGCCAGCAGCTTAACTGGACAGGGGGACACAGATACGCAGTATTTT
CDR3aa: CASSLTGQGDTDTQYF

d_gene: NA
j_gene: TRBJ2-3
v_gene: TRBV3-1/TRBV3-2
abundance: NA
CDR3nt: TGTGCCAGCAGCCCTGGGGGGGGCGCAGATACGCAGTATTTT
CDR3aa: CASSPGGGADTQYF

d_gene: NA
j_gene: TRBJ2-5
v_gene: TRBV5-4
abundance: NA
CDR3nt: TGTGCCAGCAGCTTTTCAGGGGAAGAGACCCAGTACTTC
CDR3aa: CASSFSGEETQYF

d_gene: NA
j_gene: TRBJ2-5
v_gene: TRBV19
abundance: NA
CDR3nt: TGTGCCAGTAGGACATCGGACTCGCCTCAGTACTTC
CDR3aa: CASRTSDSPQYF

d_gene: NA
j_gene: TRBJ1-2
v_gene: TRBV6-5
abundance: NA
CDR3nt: TGTGCCAGCAGTTCGTGGGGGGTCTATGGCTACACCTTC
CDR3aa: CASSSWGVYGYTF

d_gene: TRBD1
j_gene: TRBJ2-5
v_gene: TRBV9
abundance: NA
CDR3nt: TGTGCCAGCAGCGCCCGACAGGGTTTGGAGACCCAGTACTTC
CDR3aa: CASSARQGLETQYF

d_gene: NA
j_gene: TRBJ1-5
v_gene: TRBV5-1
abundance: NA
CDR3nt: TGCGCCAGCAGCCCTGGTACGGGGTTCCCGCCCCAGCATTTT
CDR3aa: CASSPGTGFPPQHF

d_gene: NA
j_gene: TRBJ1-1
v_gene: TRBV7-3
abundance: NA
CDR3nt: TGTGCCAGCAGCTCGGGGTTGGGATTAGAAGCTTTCTTT
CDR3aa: CASSSGLGLEAFF

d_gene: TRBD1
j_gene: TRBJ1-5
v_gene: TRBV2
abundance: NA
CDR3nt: TGTGCCAGCAGAGACAGGGAAAGGGTAGGCAATCAGCCCCAGCATTTT
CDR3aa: CASRDRERVGNQPQHF

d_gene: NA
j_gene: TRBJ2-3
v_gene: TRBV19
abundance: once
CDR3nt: TGTGCCAGTACCCAGGGCATCACAGATACGCAGTATTTT
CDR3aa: CASTQGITDTQYF

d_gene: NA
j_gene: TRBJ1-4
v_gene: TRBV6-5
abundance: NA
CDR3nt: TGTGCCAGCAAAATTACTGGACAGAGCGGTGAAAAACTGTTTTTT
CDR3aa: CASKITGQSGEKLFF

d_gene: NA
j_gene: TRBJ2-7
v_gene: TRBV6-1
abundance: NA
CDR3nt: TGTGCCAGCAGTGCCGCTGGTGGGAGAAACCACTACGAGCAGTACTTC
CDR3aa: CASSAAGGRNHYEQYF

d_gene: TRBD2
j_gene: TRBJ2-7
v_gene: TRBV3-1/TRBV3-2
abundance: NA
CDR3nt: TGTGCCAGCAGCCAAAATGCGGCGGGGGGGGCCTACGAGCAGTACTTC
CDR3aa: CASSQNAAGGAYEQYF

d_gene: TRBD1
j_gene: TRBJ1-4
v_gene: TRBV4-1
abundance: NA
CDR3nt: TGCGCCAGCAGCCAAGGGGACAGTCGTAATGAAAAACTGTTTTTT
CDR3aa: CASSQGDSRNEKLFF

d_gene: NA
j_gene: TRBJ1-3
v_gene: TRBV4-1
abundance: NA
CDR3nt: TGCGCCAGCAGCCAAGATGCCACAGGCCGCCGCTCTGGAAACACCATATATTTT
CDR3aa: CASSQDATGRRSGNTIYF

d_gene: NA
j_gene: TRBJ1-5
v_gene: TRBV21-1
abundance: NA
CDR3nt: TGTGCCCCGGCGGGGGGGGCTAGTCAGCCCCAGCATTTT
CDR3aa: CAPAGGASQPQHF

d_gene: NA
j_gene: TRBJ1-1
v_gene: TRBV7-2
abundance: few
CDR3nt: TGTGCCAGCAGCTCCAGGGTTAGAAACACTGAAGCTTTCTTT
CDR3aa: CASSSRVRNTEAFF

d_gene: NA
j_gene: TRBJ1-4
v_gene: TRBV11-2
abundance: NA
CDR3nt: TGTGCCAGCAGCCCGTACGACCGGGCCCGGGGTGAAAAACTGTTTTTT
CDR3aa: CASSPYDRARGEKLFF

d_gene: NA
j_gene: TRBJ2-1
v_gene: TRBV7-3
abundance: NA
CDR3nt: TGTGCCAGCAGCTCAGCAGGCGTCAGTGGGAATGAGCAGTTCTTC
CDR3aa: CASSSAGVSGNEQFF

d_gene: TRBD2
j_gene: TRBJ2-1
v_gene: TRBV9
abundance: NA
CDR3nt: TGTGCCAGCAGCCCCCGGGGCCTACGGGGGGGGGAGCAGTTCTTC
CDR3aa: CASSPRGLRGGEQFF

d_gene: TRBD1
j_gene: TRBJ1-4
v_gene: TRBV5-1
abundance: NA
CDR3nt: TGCGCCAGCAGCTCCGCCCGGGACAGGGATCGGTCTAATGAAAAACTGTTTTTT
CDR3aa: CASSSARDRDRSNEKLFF

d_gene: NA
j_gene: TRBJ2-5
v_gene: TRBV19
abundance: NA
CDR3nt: TGTGCCAGTAGGAAAGGACAGAACCTACAAGAGACCCAGTACTTC
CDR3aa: CASRKGQNLQETQYF

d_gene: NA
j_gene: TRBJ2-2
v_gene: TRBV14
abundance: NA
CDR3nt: TGTGCCAGCAGCCAAGATTGGGGGCAGTCAGACACCGGGGAGCTGTTTTTT
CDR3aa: CASSQDWGQSDTGELFF

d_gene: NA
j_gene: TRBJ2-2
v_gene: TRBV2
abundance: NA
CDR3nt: TGTGCCAGCAATTACAGACCCGGGGAGCTGTTTTTT
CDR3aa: CASNYRPGELFF

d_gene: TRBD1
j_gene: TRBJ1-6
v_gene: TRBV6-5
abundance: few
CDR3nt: TGTGCCAGCAGTTATCGACAGGGGGATTCACCCCTCCACTTT
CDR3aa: CASSYRQGDSPLHF

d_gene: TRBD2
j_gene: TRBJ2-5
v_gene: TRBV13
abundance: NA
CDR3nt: TGTGCCAGCAGCTTATCCCTAGGTGGCGGGGGGGCTCCGGAGACCCAGTACTTC
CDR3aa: CASSLSLGGGGAPETQYF

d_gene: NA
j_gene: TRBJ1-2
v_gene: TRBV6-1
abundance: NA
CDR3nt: TGTGCCAGCAGTGAAGGTGGGGGCGCGACCTATGGCTACACCTTC
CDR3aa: CASSEGGGATYGYTF